These 14 T cell receptor beta chains came from one sample sequenced in a study of spatial heterogeneity in lung cancer (dated by TCRdb to about 2019). In light of the paper, this sample's time point label describes: sample taken at primary tumor resection. Library method: 5' RACE. The sequencing machine was a NextSeq 500. Using fastp at Q25 and MiXCR, TCRdb reprocessed the public reads and kept productive beta chains. Here each entry gathers all rows of one CDR3 protein and keeps the most common genes and DNA. A total of approximately 40,000 distinct CDR3 sequences appear in this sample, approximately 13% of them only once. Around three fifths of the sample lies in the top ten. The sample consisted of PBMCs, taken at surgery. Receptors were obtained from a male donor with early-stage non-small cell lung cancer.

CDR3 in DNA: TGTGCCAGCAGCGTAGGGACTAGCGAGATGGAGACCCAGTACTTC. Translation gives CASSVGTSEMETQYF. V and J are TRBV9 and TRBJ2-5, with 9 bases identical to TRBD2. V trimming: 0 bases; J trimming: 5 bases; junction bases outside the gene matches: 5. CDR3 length: 15 residues. CDR1 and CDR2 (germline): SGDLS, YYNGEE.

This clonotype occurred a few times. With a much larger clone just one base away, this may be a read error. The chain has TRBV7-9 and TRBJ2-5; the match to TRBD2 covers 11 bases. Germline CDR1 and CDR2: SEHNR and FQNEAQ (reference sequence). The CDR3 contains 15 residues. J gave up 2 bases and V 3 bases, and 2 bases lay outside the gene matches. CDR3 region: CASSLGLAEQETQYF. In DNA form, the CDR3 reads TGTGCCAGCAGCTTGGGACTAGCGGAACAAGAGACCCAGTACTTC.

This clonotype was observed a handful of times. The chain employs TRBV7-8 and TRBJ2-1, with D hard to call. Per the germline V gene, CDR1 is SGHVS and CDR2 is FQNEAQ. This CDR3 is built from 11 residues. The V end was cut by 5 bases, the J end by 5 bases, with 4 bases between. The CDR3 nucleotides read TGTGCCAGCAGCAAAAACAATGAGCAGTTCTTC. This translates into CASSKNNEQFF.

This clonotype was seen a handful of times. The chain is built from TRBV12-3 or TRBV12-4 and TRBJ1-2; no reliable D call. V was clipped by 5 bases and J by 5 bases, with 18 bases between them. The CDR3 has 15 amino acids. The CDR3 region is CASSPLLGGGYGYTF. The CDR3 region has the DNA TGTGCCAGCAGTCCACTCCTGGGTGGAGGATATGGCTACACCTTC.

This clonotype was observed a handful of times. This chain connects TRBV29-1 to TRBJ2-2; TRBD1 matches 7 bases. CDR1 is SQVTM, CDR2 ANQGSEA, per germline. V shed 2 bases and J 5 bases; nucleotides not matched to a gene: 5. The CDR3 extends over 14 amino acids. The DNA for the CDR3 is TGCAGCGTTGAAATAGACAGGGTTACCGGGGAGCTGTTTTTT. This sequence encodes CSVEIDRVTGELFF.

J is TRBJ1-3 and V is TRBV27; perhaps TRBD1 as D (5 bases). The CDR3 runs to 17 residues. The V end lost 6 bases, the J end lost 0 bases, and 18 bases lay between the germline ends. CDR1 and CDR2 (germline): MNHEY, SMNVEV (reference sequence). Here the CDR3 reads CASSPIREFNSGNTIYF. As DNA, the CDR3 is TGTGCCAGCAGCCCCATCAGGGAGTTCAACTCTGGAAACACCATATATTTT.

This clonotype showed up many times. The gene calls are TRBV7-3 and TRBJ1-1; D gene uncertain. The CDR3 totals 13 residues. From germline, CDR1 is SGHTA and CDR2 FQGTGA. V lost 2 bases, J lost 10 bases, and 14 bases lay in between. The CDR3 here is CASSLVQTSRAFF. In nucleotides, the CDR3 is TGTGCCAGCAGCTTAGTACAGACGAGTAGAGCTTTCTTT.

This clonotype occurred a few times. The V call is TRBV7-9, the J call TRBJ1-4; D ambiguous. Germline CDR1 reads SEHNR; CDR2 reads FQNEAQ (reference sequence). Trimming removed 5 bases at V and 8 bases at J, with 12 bases between. The CDR3 length is 13 residues. CDR3 sequence (DNA): TGTGCCAGCAGCCCCACGGATTTAGAAAAACTGTTTTTT. This gives the protein CASSPTDLEKLFF.

This clonotype was seen at least ten times. This clone may be a read error of a much larger clone one base away. The V gene is TRBV27, the J gene TRBJ2-7; a weak D match, TRBD2 (5 bases). This CDR3 has 12 residues. CDR1 is MNHEY, CDR2 SMNVEV, per germline (reference sequence). Trimming removed 4 bases from V and 2 bases from J, with 6 bases in between. CDR3 sequence reads: CASSSGTYEQYF. In DNA form, the CDR3 reads TGTGCCAGCAGTTCCGGGACCTACGAGCAGTACTTC.

This clonotype was seen repeatedly, ten times or more. The chain recombines TRBV29-1 with TRBJ2-1, with D perhaps matching TRBD2 (6 bases). The CDR3 length is 17 residues. Trimming took 6 bases from V and 0 from J, leaving 21 bases between them. From germline, CDR1 is SQVTM and CDR2 ANQGSEA. The CDR3 DNA sequence: TGCAGCGTCCCTTCGGTAATAGCGGTTAGCTCCTACAATGAGCAGTTCTTC. It is translated as CSVPSVIAVSSYNEQFF.

This chain links TRBV10-3 with TRBJ1-1; D is possibly TRBD1 (5 bases). CDR1 is ENHRY and CDR2 is SYGVKD in the germline V gene. V was cut by 2 bases and J by 5 bases, with 9 bases left in between. The CDR3 covers 13 residues. DNA for the CDR3: TGTGCCATCAGTGAGGCATGGACAACTGAAGCTTTCTTT. Translating gives CAISEAWTTEAFF.

In its sample, this clonotype was seen many times. This chain uses TRBV27 with TRBJ2-5; D is undetermined. CDR1 MNHEY and CDR2 SMNVEV come from the germline V gene (reference sequence). The CDR3 runs 13 residues. Trimming took off 3 bases at V and 5 bases at J, with 10 bases between the two ends. The CDR3 protein is CASSLARQETQYF. The CDR3 region has the DNA TGTGCCAGCAGTTTGGCTCGCCAGGAGACCCAGTACTTC.

This chain uses TRBV5-1 with TRBJ2-3, with TRBD1 identical over 8 bases. V lost 3 bases to trimming and J lost 7 bases; unmatched junction nucleotides: 16. This CDR3 is 17 amino acids long. Germline CDR1 SGHRS, CDR2 YFSETQ. CDR3 loop: CASSWSGQASRRNTQYF. The CDR3 region has the DNA TGCGCCAGCAGCTGGTCGGGACAGGCCTCCCGCCGGAATACGCAGTATTTT.

The genes are TRBV5-1 and TRBJ1-1, with 7 bases aligning to TRBD1. CDR1 and CDR2 (germline): SGHRS, YFSETQ. V was clipped by 0 bases and J by 4 bases; unmatched bases: 6. CDR3 length equals 15 residues. CDR3 nucleotide sequence: TGCGCCAGCAGCTTGGGAGACAGGGCAGGCACTGAAGCTTTCTTT. Amino acid sequence: CASSLGDRAGTEAFF.